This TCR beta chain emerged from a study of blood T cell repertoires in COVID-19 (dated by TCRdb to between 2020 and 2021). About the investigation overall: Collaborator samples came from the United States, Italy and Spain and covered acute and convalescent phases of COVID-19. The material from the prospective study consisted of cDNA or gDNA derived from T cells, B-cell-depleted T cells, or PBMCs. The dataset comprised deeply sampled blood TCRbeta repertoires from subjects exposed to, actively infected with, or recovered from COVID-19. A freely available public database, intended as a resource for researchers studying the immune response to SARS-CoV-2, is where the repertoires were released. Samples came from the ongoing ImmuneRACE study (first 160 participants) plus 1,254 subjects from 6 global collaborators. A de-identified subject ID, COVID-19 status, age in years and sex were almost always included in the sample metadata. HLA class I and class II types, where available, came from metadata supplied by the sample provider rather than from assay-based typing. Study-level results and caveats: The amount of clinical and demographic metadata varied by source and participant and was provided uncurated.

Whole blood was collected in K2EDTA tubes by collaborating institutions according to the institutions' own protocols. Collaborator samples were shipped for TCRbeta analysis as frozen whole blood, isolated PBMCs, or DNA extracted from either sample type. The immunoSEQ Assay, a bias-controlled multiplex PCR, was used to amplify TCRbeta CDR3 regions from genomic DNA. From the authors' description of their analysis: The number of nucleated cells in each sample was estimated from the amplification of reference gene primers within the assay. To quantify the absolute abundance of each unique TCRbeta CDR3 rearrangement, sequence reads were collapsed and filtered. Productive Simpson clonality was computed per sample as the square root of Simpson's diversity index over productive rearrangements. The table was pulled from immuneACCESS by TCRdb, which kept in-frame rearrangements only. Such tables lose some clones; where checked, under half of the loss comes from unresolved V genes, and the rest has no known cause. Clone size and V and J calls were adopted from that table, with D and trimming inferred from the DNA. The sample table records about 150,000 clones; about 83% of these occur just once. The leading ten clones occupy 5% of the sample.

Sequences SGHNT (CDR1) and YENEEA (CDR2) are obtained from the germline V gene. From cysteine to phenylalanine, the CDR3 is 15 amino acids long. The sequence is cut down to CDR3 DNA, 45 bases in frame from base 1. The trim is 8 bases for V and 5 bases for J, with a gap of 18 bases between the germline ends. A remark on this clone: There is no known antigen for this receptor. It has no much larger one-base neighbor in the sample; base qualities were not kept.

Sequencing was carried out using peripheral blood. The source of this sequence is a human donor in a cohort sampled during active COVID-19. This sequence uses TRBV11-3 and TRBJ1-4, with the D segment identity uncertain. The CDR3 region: CASRISTGINEKLFF. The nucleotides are TGTGCCAGCCGCATCTCGACGGGGATAAATGAAAAACTGTTTTTT.